The sequence of this T cell receptor (beta chain) was determined in a study of blood T cell repertoires in COVID-19. At the level of the study: Some COVID-19 samples were acute and others convalescent; all came from the United States, Italy and Spain. The cDNA or gDNA used as material had been derived from T cells, B-cell-depleted T cells, or PBMCs.

Original handling: Reference gene primer amplification yielded estimated nucleated cell counts. TCRdb's table, derived via immunoSEQ multiplex PCR, lists solely in-frame clones and lacks some. V and J calls and clone size come straight from that table; D and trimming were deduced from the DNA. The sample lists 250,000 to 300,000 clones; less than 85% were seen once. The TCR comes from a man aged 55 to 70 who had recovered from COVID-19. Material for sequencing was peripheral blood.

CDR3 sequence (DNA): TGTGCCAGCAGCCGGAGCGGAAACACCATATATTTT. As protein: CASSRSGNTIYF. The chain has TRBV11-2 and TRBJ1-3; D gene ambiguous. V lost 5 bases to trimming and J lost 4 bases, with 6 bases between them. Germline CDR1 and CDR2: SGHAT and FQNNGV. The CDR3 totals 12 residues.